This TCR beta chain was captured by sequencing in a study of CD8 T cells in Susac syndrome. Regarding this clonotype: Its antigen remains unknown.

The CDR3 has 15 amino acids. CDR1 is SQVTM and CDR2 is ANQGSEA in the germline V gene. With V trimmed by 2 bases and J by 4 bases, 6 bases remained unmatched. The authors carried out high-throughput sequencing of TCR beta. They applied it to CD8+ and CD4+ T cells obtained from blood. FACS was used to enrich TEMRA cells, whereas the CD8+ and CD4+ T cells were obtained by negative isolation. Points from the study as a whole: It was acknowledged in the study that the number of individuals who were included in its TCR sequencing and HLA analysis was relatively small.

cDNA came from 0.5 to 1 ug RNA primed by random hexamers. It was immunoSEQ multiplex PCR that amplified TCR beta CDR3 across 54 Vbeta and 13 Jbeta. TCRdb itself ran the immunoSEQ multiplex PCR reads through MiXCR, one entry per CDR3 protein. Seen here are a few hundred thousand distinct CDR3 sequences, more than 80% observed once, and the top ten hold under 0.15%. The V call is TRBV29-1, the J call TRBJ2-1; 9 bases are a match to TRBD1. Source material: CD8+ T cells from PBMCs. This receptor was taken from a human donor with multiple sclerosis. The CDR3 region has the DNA TGCAGCGTTGAAAGAGAGGACAGGGGATACAATGAGCAGTTCTTC. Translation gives CSVEREDRGYNEQFF.